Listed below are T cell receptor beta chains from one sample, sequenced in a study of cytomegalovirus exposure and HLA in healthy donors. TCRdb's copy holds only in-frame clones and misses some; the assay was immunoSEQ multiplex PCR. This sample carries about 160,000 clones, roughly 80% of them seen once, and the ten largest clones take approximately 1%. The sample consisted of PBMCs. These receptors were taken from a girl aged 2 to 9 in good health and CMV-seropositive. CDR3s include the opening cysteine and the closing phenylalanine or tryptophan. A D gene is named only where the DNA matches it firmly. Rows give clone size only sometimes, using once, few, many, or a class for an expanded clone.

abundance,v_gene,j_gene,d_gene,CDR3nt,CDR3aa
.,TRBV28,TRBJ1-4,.,TGTGCCAGCAGTCCTCAGGGGAGGGAGAATGAAAAACTGTTTTTT,CASSPQGRENEKLFF
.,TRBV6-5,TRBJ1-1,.,TGTGCCAGCAGTTACTCTGGTCGGGACACTGAAGCTTTCTTT,CASSYSGRDTEAFF
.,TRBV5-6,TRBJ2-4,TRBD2,TGTGCCAGCAGCGGTAGCGGGAGTCCCAGGATTCAGTACTTC,CASSGSGSPRIQYF
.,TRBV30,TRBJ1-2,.,TGTGCCTGGAGTGTTCAGGGCGACGGCTACACCTTC,CAWSVQGDGYTF
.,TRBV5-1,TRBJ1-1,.,TGCGCCAGCAGTCAGGAGGGCGCCCTGAACACTGAAGCTTTCTTT,CASSQEGALNTEAFF
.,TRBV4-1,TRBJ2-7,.,TGCGCCAGCAGCCAAGTTGAGGGGGACTACGAGCAGTACTTC,CASSQVEGDYEQYF
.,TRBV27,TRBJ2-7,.,TGTGCCAGCAGTTTATTGTACAGCTCCTACGAGCAGTACTTC,CASSLLYSSYEQYF
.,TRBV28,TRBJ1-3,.,TGTGCCAGCAGCCCAGCGGGGACTACTGGAAACACCATATATTTT,CASSPAGTTGNTIYF
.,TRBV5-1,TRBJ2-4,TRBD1,TGCGCCAGCAGCGTCGGACAGGGGTTAGCCAAAAACATTCAGTACTTC,CASSVGQGLAKNIQYF
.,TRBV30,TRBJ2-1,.,TGTGCCTGGAGCCTCTTCAGGGTTCGGCGCAATGAGCAGTTCTTC,CAWSLFRVRRNEQFF
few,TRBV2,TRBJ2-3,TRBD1,TGTGCCAGCAGGGGGACAGGGACAGATACGCAGTATTTT,CASRGTGTDTQYF
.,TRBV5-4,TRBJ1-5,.,TGTGCCAGCAGCTCCGAGATGACATCAGCCCAGCATTTT,CASSSEMTSAQHF
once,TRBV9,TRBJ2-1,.,TGTGCCAGCAGCGTGGCCATCGGAGATGAGCAGTTCTTC,CASSVAIGDEQFF
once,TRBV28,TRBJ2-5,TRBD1,TGTGCCAGCAGTCTCCCGGACAGGGTGGAAGAGACCCAGTACTTC,CASSLPDRVEETQYF
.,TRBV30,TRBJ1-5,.,TGTGCCTGGAGTTCAGGGGACCCTTGGAGCAATCAGCCCCAGCATTTT,CAWSSGDPWSNQPQHF
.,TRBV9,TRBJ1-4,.,TGTGCCAGCAGCGTACCGGGGGCTAATGAAAAACTGTTTTTT,CASSVPGANEKLFF
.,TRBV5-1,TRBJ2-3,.,TGCGCCAGCAGCTTGGGCCGGGAGTTTATTCCAGATACGCAGTATTTT,CASSLGREFIPDTQYF
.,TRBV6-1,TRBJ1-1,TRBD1,TGTGCCAGCCTTAGACAGGGGGGCACTGAAGCTTTCTTT,CASLRQGGTEAFF
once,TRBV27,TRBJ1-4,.,TGTGCCAGCAGTTTAAGCGCGGTCTTCGGGGTCCATGAAAAACTGTTTTTT,CASSLSAVFGVHEKLFF
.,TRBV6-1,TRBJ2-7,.,TGTGCCAGCAGTGAACGGCCGGAGTCGTCCTACGAGCAGTACTTC,CASSERPESSYEQYF
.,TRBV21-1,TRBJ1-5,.,TGTGCCAGCAGCAAAGAGACAGGGACCGGCCAGCCCCAGCATTTT,CASSKETGTGQPQHF
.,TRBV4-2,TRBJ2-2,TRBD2,TGTGCCAGCAGCCAAAAACTAGCGGGAGCCGGGGAGCTGTTTTTT,CASSQKLAGAGELFF
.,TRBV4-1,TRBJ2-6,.,TGCGCCAGCAGCCAGGCCAGGGGAGATGGGGCCAACGTCCTGACTTTC,CASSQARGDGANVLTF
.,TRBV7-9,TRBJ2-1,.,TGTGCCAGCAGCTTGGGTCGGGGGTGGGTCACCAAGGAGAATGAGCAGTTCTTC,CASSLGRGWVTKENEQFF
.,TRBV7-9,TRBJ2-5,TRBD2,TGTGCCAGCAGCCCCCCCCGCGGCGGGAGGGTGATTGGACAAGAGACCCAGTACTTC,CASSPPRGGRVIGQETQYF
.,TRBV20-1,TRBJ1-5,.,TGCAGTGCTAGGGGCCGGCAGCCCCAGCATTTT,CSARGRQPQHF
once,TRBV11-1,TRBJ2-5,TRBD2,TGTGCCAGCAGCTCTCCCCCAACTACCGGGACTAGGCTAGAGACCCAGTACTTC,CASSSPPTTGTRLETQYF
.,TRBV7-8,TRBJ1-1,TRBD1,TGTGCCAGCAGCTATGAACAGGGGACGGAAGCTTTCTTT,CASSYEQGTEAFF
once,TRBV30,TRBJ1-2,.,TGTGCCTGGAGTGGGACTGAACCTAACTATGGCTACACCTTC,CAWSGTEPNYGYTF
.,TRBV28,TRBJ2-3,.,TGTGCCAGCAGTTTTCGAGCTACAGATACGCAGTATTTT,CASSFRATDTQYF
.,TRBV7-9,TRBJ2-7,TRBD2,TGTGCCAGCAGCTTAACGCAGCAACTAGCGGGAGGCTTCGGCGAGCAGTACTTC,CASSLTQQLAGGFGEQYF
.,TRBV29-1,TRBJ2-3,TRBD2,TGCAGCCCACTCGGGAGGGCGGGGAGATACCTTGGCGGGCTAAGATCACGACCAGATACGCAGTATTTT,CSPLGRAGRYLGGLRSRPDTQYF
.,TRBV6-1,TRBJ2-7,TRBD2,TGTGCCAGCAGTGAACAACCTAGCGGGCGGTCCTACGAGCAGTACTTC,CASSEQPSGRSYEQYF
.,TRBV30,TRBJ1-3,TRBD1,TGTGCCTGGAGCCCCGGGCAGGGGGTAAACACCATATATTTT,CAWSPGQGVNTIYF
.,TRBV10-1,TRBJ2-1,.,TGCGCCAGCAGTGAGTCGCGCGGAAGCTCCTGCAATGAGCAGTTCTTC,CASSESRGSSCNEQFF
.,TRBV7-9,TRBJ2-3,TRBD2,TGTTCCAGCAGCTCCGGGTTAGCGGGAGTAACCGATACGCAGTATTTT,CSSSSGLAGVTDTQYF
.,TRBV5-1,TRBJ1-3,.,TGCGCCAGCAGCAGGAGGTATACAGGGAGCTCTGGAAACACCATATATTTT,CASSRRYTGSSGNTIYF
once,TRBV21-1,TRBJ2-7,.,TGTGCCAGCAGTCCGGGACAGGCCTACGAGCAGTACTTC,CASSPGQAYEQYF
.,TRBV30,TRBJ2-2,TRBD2,TGTGCCTGGACCTCGGGACTAGCGATAAACGGGGAGCTGTTTTTT,CAWTSGLAINGELFF
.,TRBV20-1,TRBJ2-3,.,TGCAGTGCCTCTACAGATACGCAGTATTTT,CSASTDTQYF
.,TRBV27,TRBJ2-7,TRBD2,TGTGCCAGCAGTTTATCTATAGCGGGAGCTCCCTACGAGCAGTACTTC,CASSLSIAGAPYEQYF
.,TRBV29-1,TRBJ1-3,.,TGCAGCGTGGGGGGGTCCGCCACCTCTGGAAACACCATATATTTT,CSVGGSATSGNTIYF
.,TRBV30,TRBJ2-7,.,TGTGCCTGGGCCGCTGTATTAGGACTGGCGACCGAGCAGTACTTC,CAWAAVLGLATEQYF
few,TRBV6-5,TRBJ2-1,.,TGTGCCAGCAGTAGGGACTCCAACAATGAGCAGTTCTTC,CASSRDSNNEQFF
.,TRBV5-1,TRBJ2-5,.,TGCGCCAGCAGCGGGGGGGCCCTCCAAGAGACCCAGTACTTC,CASSGGALQETQYF
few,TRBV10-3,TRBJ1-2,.,TGTGCCATCAATGTGACACCCTATGGCTACACCTTC,CAINVTPYGYTF
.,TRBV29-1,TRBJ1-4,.,TGCAGCGTTGTGGATCAGGGGAGTGAAAAACTGTTTTTT,CSVVDQGSEKLFF
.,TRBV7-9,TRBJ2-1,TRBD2,TGTGCCAGCAGCCCGACTAGCGGGAGGGCTAGCTCCTACAATGAGCAGTTCTTC,CASSPTSGRASSYNEQFF
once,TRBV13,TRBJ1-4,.,TGTGCCAGCAGCTTATTAGCAACGAATGAAAAACTGTTTTTT,CASSLLATNEKLFF
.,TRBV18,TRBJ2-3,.,TGTGCCAGCTCACCGTCAGGGGACACAGATACGCAGTATTTT,CASSPSGDTDTQYF
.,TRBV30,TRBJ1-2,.,TGTGCCTGGAGCGGAAACGGGTATGGCTACACCTTC,CAWSGNGYGYTF
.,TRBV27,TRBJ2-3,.,TGTGCCAGCAGAGGGGCCACAGATACGCAGTATTTT,CASRGATDTQYF
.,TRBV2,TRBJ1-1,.,TGTGCCAGCCGATTGGGGGAGGGAAACACTGAAGCTTTCTTT,CASRLGEGNTEAFF
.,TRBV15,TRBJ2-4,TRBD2,TGTGCCACCAGCAGAGTGGGGGGCGCGGGGACTAGACGTCCAAGCATTCAGTACTTC,CATSRVGGAGTRRPSIQYF
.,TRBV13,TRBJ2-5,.,TGTGCCAGCAGCTCCGTATCCCCGGACAGAGGAGAGACCCAGTACTTC,CASSSVSPDRGETQYF
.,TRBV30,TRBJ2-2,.,TGTGCCTGGAGTGTACCCAGAACCGGGGAGCTGTTTTTT,CAWSVPRTGELFF
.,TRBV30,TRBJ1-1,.,TGTGCCTGGAGTCCGGGAAATAACCTTAACACTGAAGCTTTCTTT,CAWSPGNNLNTEAFF
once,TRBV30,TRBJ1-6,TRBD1,TGTGCCTGGAGTAGGCCAGGGGGCAGGCCCCTCCACTTT,CAWSRPGGRPLHF
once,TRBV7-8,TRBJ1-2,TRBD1,TGTGCCAGCAGCTCAAGTGGGACAGGGGAAAACTATGGCTACACCTTC,CASSSSGTGENYGYTF
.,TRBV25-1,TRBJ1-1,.,TGTGCCAGCAGTGAAGTAGGGGGGAACACTGAAGCTTTCTTT,CASSEVGGNTEAFF